Shown below are 27 T cell receptor beta chains from a single sample sequenced in a study of breast tumors, draining lymph nodes, adjacent tissues. Axillary draining lymph nodes of breast cancer patients supplied the node samples. TCRdb analysed the multiplex PCR reads with MiXCR anew, one entry per CDR3 protein. The sample shows roughly 260,000 distinct CDR3 sequences, over 25% of them seen only once. The specimen was axillary lymph node tissue. These receptor sequences come from a female donor with breast cancer. Some clones in this sample may be carry-over from other donors' samples.

The V and J genes are TRBV5-4 and TRBJ2-5; 9 bases match TRBD1. Per the germline V gene, CDR1 is SGHNT and CDR2 is YYREEE (reference sequence). The CDR3 runs to 16 residues. The V segment lost 4 bases and the J segment 1 base; nucleotides outside the gene matches: 8. CDR3 nucleotides: TGTGCCAGCAGCCCTCGGACAGGGGTGCTCCAAGAGACCCAGTACTTC. It encodes CASSPRTGVLQETQYF.

This clonotype was seen at least ten times. The chain employs TRBV11-3 and TRBJ2-7; no reliable D call. With 1 base removed from V and 5 bases from J, the gap between germline ends came to 18 bases. The germline gives CDR1 SGHNT, CDR2 YENEEA. CDR3 length: 16 amino acids. The CDR3 is CASSLAGSLPSNEQYF. CDR3 nucleotides: TGTGCCAGCAGCTTAGCTGGTAGCTTACCTTCGAACGAGCAGTACTTC. Drawing the rest from reference TRBV11-3 and TRBJ2-7, the complete variable domain is EAGVVQSPRYKIIEKKQPVAFWCNPISGHNTLYWYLQNLGQGPELLIRYENEEAVDDSQLPKDRFSAERLKGVDSTLKIQPAELGDSAVYLCASSLAGSLPSNEQYFGPGTRLTVT.

This clonotype has only a few counts. The J gene is TRBJ1-4, the V gene TRBV28, with 8 bases matching TRBD1. This CDR3 comprises 15 residues. With V trimmed by 5 bases and J by 7 bases, 9 bases remained unmatched. The germline gives CDR1 MDHEN, CDR2 SYDVKM. CDR3 residues: CASSPQGGTREKLFF. In DNA, the CDR3 is TGTGCCAGCAGTCCACAGGGGGGAACCCGTGAAAAACTGTTTTTT.

In this sample, this clonotype turned up many times. The chain combines TRBV12-3 or TRBV12-4 with TRBJ2-7; 11 bases line up with TRBD1. V dropped 6 bases and J dropped 4; count of bases not matched to a gene: 5. The CDR3 spans 14 residues. In DNA, the CDR3 is TGTGCCAGCAGCCAGGGACAGGGGGGGTACGAGCAGTACTTC. As protein: CASSQGQGGYEQYF.

This chain's CDR3 is CASSLTSGGGGHEHF. The CDR3 DNA follows: TGTGCCAGCAGCTTGACCTCCGGGGGAGGGGGGCACGAGCATTTT. The chain employs TRBV7-3 and TRBJ1-5; TRBD1 might be the D (6 bases). Between the trimmed V and J ends, which lost 3 bases and 14 bases, there was a span of 23 bases. Germline CDR1 and CDR2: SGHTA and FQGTGA. The CDR3 has 15 amino acids.

As regards this clonotype: The CDR3 does not close with the conserved phenylalanine or tryptophan, likely indicating a read error. The CDR3 region is CASSGQGATEAFS. CDR3 nucleotides: TGTGCCAGCAGTGGACAGGGGGCCACTGAAGCTTTCTCT. This chain links TRBV25-1 with TRBJ1-1, with TRBD1 matching over 10 bases. The junction had 0 bases not matched to a gene; V was cut back by 4 bases and J by 4 bases. In germline, CDR1 is MGHDK, CDR2 SYGVNS. There are 13 residues in the CDR3.

In this sample, this clonotype turned up many times. Here the CDR3 reads CASSVRQGTGELFF. Written as DNA, the CDR3 is TGTGCCAGCAGTGTGCGGCAGGGAACCGGGGAGCTGTTTTTT. The chain recombines TRBV25-1 with TRBJ2-2; a possible D gene is TRBD1 (5 bases). Trimming removed 4 bases at V and 5 bases at J, with 11 bases between. There are 14 residues in the CDR3. In germline, CDR1 is MGHDK, CDR2 SYGVNS. The full variable domain, its missing parts supplied by reference TRBV25-1 and TRBJ2-2, is EADIYQTPRYLVIGTGKKITLECSQTMGHDKMYWYQQDPGMELHLIHYSYGVNSTEKGDLSSESTVSRIRTEHFPLTLESARPSHTSQYLCASSVRQGTGELFFGEGSRLTVL.

This clonotype was seen at least ten times. This sequence joins TRBV20-1 and TRBJ2-5; weak D call: TRBD2 (6 bases). Trimming took off 1 base at V and 5 bases at J, with 14 bases between the two ends. This CDR3 is built from 14 residues. CDR1 is DFQATT and CDR2 is SNEGSKA in the germline V gene (reference sequence). The CDR3 protein is CSARAGGVLETQYF. DNA of the CDR3: TGCAGTGCTAGAGCTGGCGGGGTTCTGGAGACCCAGTACTTC.

The rearrangement uses TRBV20-1 and TRBJ1-2, with D possibly being TRBD1 (5 bases). Trimming removed 2 bases at V and 7 bases at J, with 20 bases between. The CDR3 spans 15 residues. The germline V gene has CDR1 DFQATT and CDR2 SNEGSKA (reference sequence). The CDR3 DNA sequence: TGCAGTGCTAGACCGGGACTAGCGGGAGGTTGTGGCTACACCTTC. This codes for CSARPGLAGGCGYTF.

This clonotype was detected many times. This sequence joins TRBV24-1 and TRBJ1-4; tentatively, D is TRBD1 (6 bases). The CDR3 contains 12 residues. V was shortened by 10 bases and J by 12 bases, with 17 bases between the two germline ends. Germline V gene data show CDR1 as KGHDR and CDR2 as SFDVKD. In DNA, the CDR3 is TGTGCCACACAGGGCGACCTAGGGGAACTGTTTTTT. This codes for CATQGDLGELFF.

This clonotype has at least ten counts. This chain uses TRBV10-3 with TRBJ1-4; no clear D gene. Germline CDR1 reads ENHRY; CDR2 reads SYGVKD. The CDR3 consists of 13 residues. V was cut by 8 bases and J by 1 base, with 8 bases left in between. CDR3 in DNA: TGTGCCATCGGCGACATAACTAATGAAAAACTGTTTTTT. Translating gives CAIGDITNEKLFF.

V gene TRBV28 combines with J gene TRBJ2-7, with TRBD1 matching 8 bases. The CDR3 contains 14 residues. V gave up 5 bases and J gave up 6 bases; unmatched junction bases: 9. Germline CDR1 is MDHEN and CDR2 is SYDVKM. CDR3 sequence: CASSPGTGPPEQYF. The CDR3 DNA sequence: TGTGCCAGCAGTCCCGGGACAGGTCCCCCCGAGCAGTACTTC. The whole variable domain, filled in from reference TRBV28 and TRBJ2-7, reads DVKVTQSSRYLVKRTGEKVFLECVQDMDHENMFWYRQDPGLGLRLIYFSYDVKMKEKGDIPEGYSVSREKKERFSLILESASTNQTSMYLCASSPGTGPPEQYFGPGTRLTVT.

As for this clonotype: Relative to the germline gene, one junction end is altered; a read error may explain this. The rearrangement joins TRBV15 to TRBJ1-6; possibly TRBD1 for D (5 bases). Germline CDR1 and CDR2: LNHNV and YYDKDF (reference sequence). This CDR3 region has 12 residues. The CDR3 DNA follows: TGCGCCACCAGCGGAAGGACCGGGGCCTTCCACTTT. Translated, it gives CATSGRTGAFHF.

This clonotype turned up a few times. A much larger clone is a single base away; this may be a read error. The chain carries TRBV30 and TRBJ1-4, with D unresolved. This CDR3 is 12 amino acids long. V lost 5 bases, J lost 7 bases, and 11 bases lay in between. Per the germline V gene, CDR1 is GTSNPN and CDR2 is SVGIG (reference sequence). CDR3 region: CAWGVPVEKLFF. CDR3 nucleotides: TGTGCCTGGGGGGTGCCGGTTGAAAAACTGTTTTTT.

This clonotype was counted ten times or more. V and J are TRBV20-1 and TRBJ2-2; TRBD2 is a possible D gene (6 bases). Trimming cost V 0 bases and J 2 bases, with 16 bases left between them. The CDR3 is 17 residues long. Germline assignment: CDR1 DFQATT and CDR2 SNEGSKA (reference sequence). CDR3 coding DNA: TGCAGTGCTAGAGATGGACTGGTGGGGGGAAACACCGGGGAGCTGTTTTTT. Translating gives CSARDGLVGGNTGELFF.

At least ten counts were recorded for this clonotype. The chain carries TRBV29-1 and TRBJ2-7; 12 nucleotides match TRBD2. V trimming: 5 bases; J trimming: 1 base; junction bases outside the gene matches: 6. Germline V gives CDR1 SQVTM, CDR2 ANQGSEA. CDR3 size: 15 residues. The CDR3 DNA reads as TGCAGCGTTTCCCGGACTAGCGGGATGTCCTACGAGCAGTACTTC. It translates to CSVSRTSGMSYEQYF.

This clonotype appeared many times. The chain is built from TRBV10-2 and TRBJ1-2; 7 nucleotides match TRBD1. Germline CDR1 reads WSHSY; CDR2 reads SAAADI. The V and J ends lost 6 bases and 5 bases, in that order; junction bases with no gene match: 9. The CDR3 runs to 14 residues. The CDR3 reads CASSPIDRVYGYTF. Written as DNA, the CDR3 is TGCGCCAGCAGCCCCATCGACAGGGTATATGGCTACACCTTC.

This clonotype showed up many times. The chain employs TRBV7-8 and TRBJ2-3, with 8 bases matching TRBD1. CDR3 length equals 17 residues. Germline assignment: CDR1 SGHVS and CDR2 FQNEAQ. J was trimmed by 4 bases and V by 1 base; bases with no gene match: 10. CDR3 region: CASSLVSDRGRPDTQYF. The CDR3 DNA reads TGTGCCAGCAGCTTAGTTTCTGACAGGGGTCGACCAGATACGCAGTATTTT.

The sample holds many counts of this clonotype. The chain employs TRBV19 and TRBJ1-5; D gene unclear. This CDR3 is built from 15 residues. Germline values: CDR1 LNHDA, CDR2 SQIVND (reference sequence). Trimming left V 7 bases short and J 4 bases short, with 17 bases between. CDR3 in amino acids: CASNAGRVRNQPQHF. The DNA of the CDR3 is TGTGCCAGTAACGCAGGTCGGGTCCGTAATCAGCCCCAGCATTTT.

In this sample, this clonotype turned up many times. This chain joins TRBV4-2 and TRBJ1-3, with TRBD1 identical over 7 bases. Germline CDR1 reads LGHNA; CDR2 reads YNFKEQ. The V gene end was trimmed by 4 bases and the J gene end by 0 bases; junction bases not matched to a gene: 3. The CDR3 runs 15 residues. CDR3 DNA: TGTGCCAGCAGCCGAGGACAGGACTCTGGAAACACCATATATTTT. Its translation: CASSRGQDSGNTIYF.

Many counts were recorded for this clonotype. The chain carries TRBV9 and TRBJ2-1, with 11 nucleotides matching TRBD2. V trimming: 2 bases; J trimming: 6 bases; junction bases outside the gene matches: 4. Germline lookup yields CDR1 SGDLS and CDR2 YYNGEE. This CDR3 is built from 15 residues. CDR3: CASSVTSGSRNEQFF. CDR3 sequence (DNA): TGTGCCAGCAGCGTTACTAGCGGGAGTCGCAATGAGCAGTTCTTC.

At least ten counts were recorded for this clonotype. The chain is built from TRBV2 and TRBJ2-7, with D possibly matching TRBD1 (6 bases). V was pared by 7 bases and J by 5 bases, with 18 bases between. The CDR3 sequence is 14 residues long. Germline V gene sequence: CDR1 SNHLY, CDR2 FYNNEI. This chain's CDR3 is CASTTGIGSDEQYF. The CDR3 nucleotides read TGTGCCAGCACTACAGGGATTGGGTCGGACGAGCAGTACTTC. The full variable domain, with the rest looked up from reference TRBV2 and TRBJ2-7, is EPEVTQTPSHQVTQMGQEVILRCVPISNHLYFYWYRQILGQKVEFLVSFYNNEISEKSEIFDDQFSVERPDGSNFTLKIRSTKLEDSAMYFCASTTGIGSDEQYFGPGTRLTVT.

The rearrangement joins TRBV5-4 to TRBJ2-1, with unresolved D. The V gene's germline CDR1 is SGHNT and CDR2 YYREEE (reference sequence). V was pared by 0 bases and J by 1 base, with 11 bases between. The CDR3 has 16 residues. CDR3 sequence reads: CASSLVRPRSYNEQFF. CDR3 coding DNA: TGTGCCAGCAGCTTGGTTCGGCCGCGGTCCTACAATGAGCAGTTCTTC.

This clonotype was seen at least ten times. The V gene is TRBV15, the J gene TRBJ2-3; D ambiguous. The germline V gene encodes CDR1 LNHNV and CDR2 YYDKDF (reference sequence). The germline V and J ends were trimmed by 5 bases and 6 bases, with 9 bases remaining between them. The CDR3 runs 12 residues. DNA for the CDR3: TGTGCCACCAGCCGCGCCTCCGATACGCAGTATTTT. It specifies CATSRASDTQYF.

This clonotype was picked up many times. In nucleotides, the CDR3 is TGTGCCACCAGCAGCCCCTTCGGGGTTGGGGGCTACACCTTC. The encoded protein is CATSSPFGVGGYTF. The chain is built from TRBV15 and TRBJ1-2, with D hard to call. The CDR3 is 14 residues long. CDR1 is LNHNV and CDR2 is YYDKDF in the germline V gene (reference sequence). Trimming stripped 3 bases from V and 8 bases from J, with 16 bases between.

There are many counts of this clonotype. V usage is TRBV7-9 and J usage is TRBJ1-6, with D unresolved. CDR1 is SEHNR and CDR2 is FQNEAQ in the germline V gene (reference sequence). This CDR3 is built from 14 residues. Deletions cut 3 bases from V and 9 bases from J, with 12 bases between. CDR3 region: CASSFRGVGSPLHF. In nucleotides, the CDR3 is TGTGCCAGCAGCTTCCGGGGAGTGGGTTCACCCCTCCACTTT.

Concerning this clonotype: This sequence may be a read error, since a much larger clone differs from it by one base. This chain joins TRBV10-3 and TRBJ2-3; 7 bases align to TRBD2. The CDR3 contains 15 residues. Per the germline V gene, CDR1 is ENHRY and CDR2 is SYGVKD. Losses at the gene ends were 10 bases for V and 3 bases for J; bases not matched to a gene: 13. The CDR3 loop is CASTIGGSGTDTQYF. The CDR3 region has the DNA TGTGCCAGCACGATAGGCGGGAGTGGAACAGATACGCAGTATTTT.